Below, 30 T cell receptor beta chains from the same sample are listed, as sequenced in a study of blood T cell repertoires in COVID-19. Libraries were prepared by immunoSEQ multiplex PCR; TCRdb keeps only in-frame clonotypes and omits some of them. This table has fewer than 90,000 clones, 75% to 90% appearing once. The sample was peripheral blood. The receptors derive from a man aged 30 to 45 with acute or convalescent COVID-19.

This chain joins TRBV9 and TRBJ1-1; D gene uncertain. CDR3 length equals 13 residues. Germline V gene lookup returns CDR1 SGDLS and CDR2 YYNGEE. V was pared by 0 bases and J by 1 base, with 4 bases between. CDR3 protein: CASSVGANTEAFF. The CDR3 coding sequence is TGTGCCAGCAGCGTAGGCGCGAACACTGAAGCTTTCTTT.

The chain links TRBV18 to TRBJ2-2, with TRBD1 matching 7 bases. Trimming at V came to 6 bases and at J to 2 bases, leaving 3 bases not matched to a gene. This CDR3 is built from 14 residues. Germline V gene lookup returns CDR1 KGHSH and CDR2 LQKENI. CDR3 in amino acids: CASSGQTNTGELFF. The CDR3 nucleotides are TGTGCCAGCTCGGGACAGACCAACACCGGGGAGCTGTTTTTT.

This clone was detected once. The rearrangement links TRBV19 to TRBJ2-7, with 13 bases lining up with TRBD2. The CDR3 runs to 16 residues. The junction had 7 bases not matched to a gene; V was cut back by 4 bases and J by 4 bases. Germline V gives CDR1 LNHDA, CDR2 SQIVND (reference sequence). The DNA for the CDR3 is TGTGCCAGTAGTAGGTCCGGGACTAGCGGGAATTACGAGCAGTACTTC. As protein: CASSRSGTSGNYEQYF.

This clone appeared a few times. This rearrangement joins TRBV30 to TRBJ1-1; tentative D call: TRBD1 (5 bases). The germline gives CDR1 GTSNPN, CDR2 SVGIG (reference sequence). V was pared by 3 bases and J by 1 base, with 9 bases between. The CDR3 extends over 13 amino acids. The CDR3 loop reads CAWRSGQNTEAFF. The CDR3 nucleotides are TGTGCCTGGAGATCCGGACAGAACACTGAAGCTTTCTTT. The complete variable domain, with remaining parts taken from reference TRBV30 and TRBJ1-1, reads SQTIHQWPATLVQPVGSPLSLECTVEGTSNPNLYWYRQAAGRGLQLLFYSVGIGQISSEVPQNLSASRPQDRQFILSSKKLLLSDSGFYLCAWRSGQNTEAFFGQGTRLTVV.

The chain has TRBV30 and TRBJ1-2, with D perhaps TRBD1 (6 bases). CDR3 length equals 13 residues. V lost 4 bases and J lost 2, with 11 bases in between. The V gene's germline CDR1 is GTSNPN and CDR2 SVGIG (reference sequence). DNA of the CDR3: TGTGCCTGGAACTGGGGGCCGAACTATGGCTACACCTTC. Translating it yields CAWNWGPNYGYTF. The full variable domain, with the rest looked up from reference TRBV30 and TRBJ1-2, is SQTIHQWPATLVQPVGSPLSLECTVEGTSNPNLYWYRQAAGRGLQLLFYSVGIGQISSEVPQNLSASRPQDRQFILSSKKLLLSDSGFYLCAWNWGPNYGYTFGSGTRLTVV.

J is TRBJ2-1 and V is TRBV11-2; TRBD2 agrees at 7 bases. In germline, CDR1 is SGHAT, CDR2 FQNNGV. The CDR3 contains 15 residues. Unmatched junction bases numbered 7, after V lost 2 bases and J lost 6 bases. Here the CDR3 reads CASSLTTSVSNEQFF. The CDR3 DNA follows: TGTGCCAGCAGCTTAACAACTAGCGTGTCCAATGAGCAGTTCTTC.

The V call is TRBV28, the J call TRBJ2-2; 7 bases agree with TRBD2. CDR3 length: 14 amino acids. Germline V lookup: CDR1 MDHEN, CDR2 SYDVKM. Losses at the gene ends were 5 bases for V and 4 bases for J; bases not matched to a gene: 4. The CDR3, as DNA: TGTGCCAGCAGTGCGGGAGCTCGCACCGGGGAGCTGTTTTTT. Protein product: CASSAGARTGELFF.

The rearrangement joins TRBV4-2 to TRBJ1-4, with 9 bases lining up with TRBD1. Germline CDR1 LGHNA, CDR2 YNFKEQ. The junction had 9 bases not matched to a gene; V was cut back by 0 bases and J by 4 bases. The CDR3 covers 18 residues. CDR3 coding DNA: TGTGCCAGCAGCCAAGACTCGAGACAGGGGGTGGATAATGAAAAACTGTTTTTT. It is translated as CASSQDSRQGVDNEKLFF.

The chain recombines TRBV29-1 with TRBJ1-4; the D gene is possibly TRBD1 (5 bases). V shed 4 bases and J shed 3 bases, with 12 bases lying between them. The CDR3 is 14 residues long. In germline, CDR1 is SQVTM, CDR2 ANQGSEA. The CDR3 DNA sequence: TGCAGCGTTGGGGGTATAGGGGCTAATGAAAAACTGTTTTTT. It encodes CSVGGIGANEKLFF.

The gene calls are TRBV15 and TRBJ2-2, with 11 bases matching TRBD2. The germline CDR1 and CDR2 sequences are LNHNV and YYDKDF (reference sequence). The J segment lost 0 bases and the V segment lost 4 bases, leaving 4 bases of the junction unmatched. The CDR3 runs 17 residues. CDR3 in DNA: TGTGCCACCAGCATCGGGACTAGCGGCCCGAACACCGGGGAGCTGTTTTTT. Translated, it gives CATSIGTSGPNTGELFF. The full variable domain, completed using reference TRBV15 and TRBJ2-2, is DAMVIQNPRYQVTQFGKPVTLSCSQTLNHNVMYWYQQKSSQAPKLLFHYYDKDFNNEADTPDNFQSRRPNTSFCFLDIRSPGLGDTAMYLCATSIGTSGPNTGELFFGEGSRLTVL.

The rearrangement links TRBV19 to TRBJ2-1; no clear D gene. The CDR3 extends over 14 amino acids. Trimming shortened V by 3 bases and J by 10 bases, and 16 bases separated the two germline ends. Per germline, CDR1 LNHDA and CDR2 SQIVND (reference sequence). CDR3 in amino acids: CASSIFGRPREQFF. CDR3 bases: TGTGCCAGTAGTATTTTCGGCAGGCCCCGGGAGCAGTTCTTC.

The CDR3 nucleotides are TGTGCCAGCAGTCCCGCTAGCTCCTACAATGAGCAGTTCTTC. Amino acid sequence: CASSPASSYNEQFF. The V and J genes are TRBV6-5 and TRBJ2-1, with D hard to call. The CDR3 runs to 14 residues. With 5 bases removed from V and 0 bases from J, the gap between germline ends came to 8 bases. Germline V CDR1 and CDR2: MNHEY, SVGAGI.

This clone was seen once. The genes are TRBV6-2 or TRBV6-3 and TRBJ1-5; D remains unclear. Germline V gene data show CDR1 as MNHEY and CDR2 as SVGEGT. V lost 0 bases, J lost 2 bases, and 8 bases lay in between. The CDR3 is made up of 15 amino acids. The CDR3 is CASSYSTRGNQPQHF. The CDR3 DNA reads TGTGCCAGCAGTTACTCGACACGTGGCAATCAGCCCCAGCATTTT.

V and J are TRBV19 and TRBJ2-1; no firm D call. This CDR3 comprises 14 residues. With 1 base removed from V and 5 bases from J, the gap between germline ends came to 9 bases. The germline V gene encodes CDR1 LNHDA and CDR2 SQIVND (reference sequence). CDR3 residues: CASSIGGGNNEQFF. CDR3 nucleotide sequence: TGTGCCAGTAGTATAGGAGGCGGCAACAATGAGCAGTTCTTC.

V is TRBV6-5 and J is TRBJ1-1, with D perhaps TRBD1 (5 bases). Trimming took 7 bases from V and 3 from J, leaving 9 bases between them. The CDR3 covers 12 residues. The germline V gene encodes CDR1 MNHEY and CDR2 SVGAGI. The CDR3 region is CASTGGDTEAFF. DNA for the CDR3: TGTGCCAGCACGGGGGGAGACACTGAAGCTTTCTTT.

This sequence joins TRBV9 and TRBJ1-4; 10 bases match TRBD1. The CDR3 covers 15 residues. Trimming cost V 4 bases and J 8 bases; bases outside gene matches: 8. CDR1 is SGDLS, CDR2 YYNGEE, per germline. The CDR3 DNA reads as TGTGCCAGCAGCCTCGGGGACAGGGGTGACGAAAAACTGTTTTTT. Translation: CASSLGDRGDEKLFF.

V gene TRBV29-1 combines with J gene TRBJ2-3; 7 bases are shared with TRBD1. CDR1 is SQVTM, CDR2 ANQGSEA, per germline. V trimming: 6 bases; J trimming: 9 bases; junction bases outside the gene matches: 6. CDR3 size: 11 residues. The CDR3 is CSVWDRLTQYF. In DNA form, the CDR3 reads TGCAGCGTGTGGGACAGACTAACGCAGTATTTT.

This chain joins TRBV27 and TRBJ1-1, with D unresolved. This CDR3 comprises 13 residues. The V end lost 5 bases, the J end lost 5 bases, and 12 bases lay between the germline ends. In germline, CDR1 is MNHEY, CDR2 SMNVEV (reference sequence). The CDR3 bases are TGTGCCAGCAGTCAGCTCCCGGGTACTGAAGCTTTCTTT. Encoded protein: CASSQLPGTEAFF.

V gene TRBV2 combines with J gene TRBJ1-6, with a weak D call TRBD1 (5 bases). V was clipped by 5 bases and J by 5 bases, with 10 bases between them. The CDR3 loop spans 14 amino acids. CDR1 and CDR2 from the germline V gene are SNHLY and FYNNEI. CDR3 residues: CASSQGGNNSPLHF. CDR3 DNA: TGTGCCAGCAGTCAGGGAGGAAATAATTCACCCCTCCACTTT.

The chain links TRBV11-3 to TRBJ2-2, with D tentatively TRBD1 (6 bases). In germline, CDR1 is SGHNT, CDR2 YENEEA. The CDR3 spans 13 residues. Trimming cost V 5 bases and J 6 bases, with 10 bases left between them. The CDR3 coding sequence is TGTGCCAGCAGCATCAGACAGGCCGGGGAGCTGTTTTTT. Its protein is CASSIRQAGELFF.

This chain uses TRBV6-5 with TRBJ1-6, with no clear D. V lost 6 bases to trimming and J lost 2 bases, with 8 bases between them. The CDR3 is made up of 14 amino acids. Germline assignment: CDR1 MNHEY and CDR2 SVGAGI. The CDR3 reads CASRGGAYNSPLHF. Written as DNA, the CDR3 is TGTGCCAGCAGAGGCGGGGCCTATAATTCACCCCTCCACTTT.

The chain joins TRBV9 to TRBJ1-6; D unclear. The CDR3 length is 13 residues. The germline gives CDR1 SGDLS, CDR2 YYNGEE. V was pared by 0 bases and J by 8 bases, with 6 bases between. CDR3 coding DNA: TGTGCCAGCAGCGTAGTCACGGATTCACCCCTCCACTTT. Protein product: CASSVVTDSPLHF.

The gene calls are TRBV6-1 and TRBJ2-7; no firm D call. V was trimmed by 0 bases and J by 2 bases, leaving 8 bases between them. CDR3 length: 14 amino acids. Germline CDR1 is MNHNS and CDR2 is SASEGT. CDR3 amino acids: CASSEALVTYEQYF. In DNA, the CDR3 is TGTGCCAGCAGTGAAGCGCTAGTCACCTACGAGCAGTACTTC.

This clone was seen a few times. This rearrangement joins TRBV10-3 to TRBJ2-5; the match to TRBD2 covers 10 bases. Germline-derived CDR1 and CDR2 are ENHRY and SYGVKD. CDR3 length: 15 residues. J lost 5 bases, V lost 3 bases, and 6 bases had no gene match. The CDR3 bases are TGTGCCATCAGTGATCAAGCGGGAGGGGGGGAGACCCAGTACTTC. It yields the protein CAISDQAGGGETQYF.

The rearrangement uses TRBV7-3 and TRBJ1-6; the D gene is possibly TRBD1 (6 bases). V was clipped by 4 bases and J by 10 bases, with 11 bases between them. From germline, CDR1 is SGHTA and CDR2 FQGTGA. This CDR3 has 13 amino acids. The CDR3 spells CASSSGQTSPLHF. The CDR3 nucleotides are TGTGCCAGCAGCTCCGGACAGACATCACCCCTCCACTTT.

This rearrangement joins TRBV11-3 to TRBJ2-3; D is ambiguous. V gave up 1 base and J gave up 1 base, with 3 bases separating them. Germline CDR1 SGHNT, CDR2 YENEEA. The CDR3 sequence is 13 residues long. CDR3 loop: CASSLAGTDTQYF. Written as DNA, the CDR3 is TGTGCCAGCAGCTTAGCGGGCACAGATACGCAGTATTTT.

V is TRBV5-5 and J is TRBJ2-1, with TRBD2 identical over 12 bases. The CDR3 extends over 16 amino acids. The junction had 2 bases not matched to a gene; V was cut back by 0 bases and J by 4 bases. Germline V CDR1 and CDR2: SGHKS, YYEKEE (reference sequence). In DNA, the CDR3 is TGTGCCAGCAGCTTGGGTGGACTAGCGGGATACAATGAGCAGTTCTTC. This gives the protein CASSLGGLAGYNEQFF.

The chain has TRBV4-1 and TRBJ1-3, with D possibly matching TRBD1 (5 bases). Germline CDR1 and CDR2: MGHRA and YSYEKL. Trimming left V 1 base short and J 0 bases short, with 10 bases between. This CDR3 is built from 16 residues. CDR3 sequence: CASSQGGRGSGNTIYF. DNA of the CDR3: TGCGCCAGCAGCCAAGGGGGAAGGGGCTCTGGAAACACCATATATTTT.

The CDR3 DNA reads as TGTGCCAGCAGCTTAAGACTAGCGGGTGCCAATGAGCAGTTCTTC. Translated: CASSLRLAGANEQFF. This chain joins TRBV7-2 and TRBJ2-1, with 10 bases lining up with TRBD2. The CDR3 totals 15 residues. Germline assignment: CDR1 SGHTA and CDR2 FQGNSA. V lost 2 bases, J lost 6 bases, and 4 bases stayed unmatched.

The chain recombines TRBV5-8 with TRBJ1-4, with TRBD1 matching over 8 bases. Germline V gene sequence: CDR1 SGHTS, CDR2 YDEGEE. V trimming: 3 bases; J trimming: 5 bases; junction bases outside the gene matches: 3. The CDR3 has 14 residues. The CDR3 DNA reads TGTGCCAGCAGCTGGGGGACAGGAAATGAAAAACTGTTTTTT. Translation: CASSWGTGNEKLFF.